Below are 5 T cell receptor beta chains sequenced from a single sample in a study of cytomegalovirus exposure and HLA in healthy donors. The PCR was carried out with 60 Vbeta primers and 13 Jbeta primers. Assay: immunoSEQ multiplex PCR; the TCRdb copy retains only in-frame clones and omits some. The repertoire holds some 140,000 clones, with 73% as singletons. The sample taken for sequencing was PBMCs. These receptors all come from a woman in her thirties or forties in good health and CMV-seronegative.

This clone came up a few times. The chain recombines TRBV10-3 with TRBJ2-7; possible D gene TRBD1, 5 bases. Trimming took 6 bases from V and 1 from J, leaving 16 bases between them. Germline V gene lookup returns CDR1 ENHRY and CDR2 SYGVKD. This CDR3 contains 15 residues. The CDR3 reads CAIRDDSSTSYEQYF. The CDR3 DNA is TGTGCCATCAGGGATGACAGTTCCACTTCCTACGAGCAGTACTTC.

The chain uses TRBV4-2 and TRBJ1-2, with TRBD1 matching over 11 bases. This CDR3 comprises 15 residues. V trimming: 4 bases; J trimming: 7 bases; junction bases outside the gene matches: 8. CDR1 and CDR2 (germline): LGHNA, YNFKEQ. CDR3 in amino acids: CASSPSGQGDSGYTF. CDR3 nucleotides: TGTGCCAGCAGCCCGTCGGGACAGGGGGACTCTGGCTACACCTTC.

A single count supports this clone. The chain couples TRBV4-1 to TRBJ1-5, with D unclear. Between the trimmed V and J ends, which lost 1 base and 4 bases, there was a span of 11 bases. Germline CDR1 reads MGHRA; CDR2 reads YSYEKL. The CDR3 contains 15 residues. In nucleotides, the CDR3 is TGCGCCAGCAGCCAAGCTTACAAAGAAAATCAGCCCCAGCATTTT. This translates into CASSQAYKENQPQHF.

The CDR3 region has the DNA TGTGCCTGGAGTAACTCAGGACAGTCCTCTGGAAACACCATATATTTT. Its translation is CAWSNSGQSSGNTIYF. This chain joins TRBV30 and TRBJ1-3, with D possibly TRBD1 on 6 matching bases. The CDR3 has 16 residues. Germline CDR1 is GTSNPN and CDR2 is SVGIG (reference sequence). V was shortened by 2 bases and J by 0 bases, with 14 bases between the two germline ends.

The chain carries TRBV28 and TRBJ2-3, with D perhaps matching TRBD1 (5 bases). V was clipped by 6 bases and J by 4 bases, with 14 bases between them. The germline CDR1 and CDR2 sequences are MDHEN and SYDVKM. The CDR3 runs 14 residues. The CDR3 here is CASRRQGPPDTQYF. The CDR3 DNA reads as TGTGCCAGCAGACGTCAGGGTCCCCCAGATACGCAGTATTTT.